A selection of T cell receptor beta chains follows, all from one sample in a study of OX40 agonist ivuxolimab in advanced cancers. TCRdb keeps only in-frame clones here, not all; method: immunoSEQ multiplex PCR. In the table there are 20,000 or so clones, 85% to 90% of which are singletons. The specimen comprised CD4+ or CD8+ T cells sorted from blood, sampled in a trial of the OX40 agonist ivuxolimab. The source is an adult with an advanced solid tumor such as melanoma, head and neck, liver or kidney cancer. Both conserved end residues are part of each CDR3. The D gene is left open where the match is weak. Expanded clones get a size class; other rows say once, few or many, or leave the size out.

>TRBV7-9|TRBJ1-1|-|-
CASSLGSTEAFF
TGTGCCAGCAGCTTGGGGAGCACTGAAGCTTTCTTT
>TRBV2|TRBJ2-3|TRBD2|-
CASSGSSGRADTQYF
TGTGCCAGCAGTGGATCTAGCGGGAGGGCAGATACGCAGTATTTT
>TRBV7-9|TRBJ1-1|-|-
CASSKNAEAFF
TGTGCCAGCAGCAAAAACGCTGAAGCTTTCTTT
>TRBV2|TRBJ1-2|-|-
CASPPGPAYGYTF
TGTGCCAGCCCTCCCGGGCCTGCCTATGGCTACACCTTC
>TRBV7-9|TRBJ2-5|TRBD1|-
CASSLGTGQGETQYF
TGTGCCAGCAGCTTAGGGACAGGGCAGGGTGAGACCCAGTACTTC
>TRBV6-4|TRBJ2-3|TRBD2|-
CASSPTSGGTDTQYF
TGTGCCAGCAGCCCGACTAGCGGGGGCACAGATACGCAGTATTTT
>TRBV27|TRBJ1-5|-|few
CASNPFAGSQPQHF
TGTGCCAGCAACCCCTTCGCAGGGAGTCAGCCCCAGCATTTT
>TRBV5-6|TRBJ2-7|TRBD2|once
CASSDGLAGKQYF
TGTGCCAGCAGCGACGGACTAGCGGGGAAGCAGTACTTC
>TRBV25-1|TRBJ1-5|TRBD1|-
CASSDVGGGQPQHF
TGTGCCAGCAGTGATGTAGGGGGCGGACAGCCCCAGCATTTT
>TRBV9|TRBJ1-5|TRBD1|-
CASGPGQALWPQHF
TGTGCCAGCGGACCGGGACAGGCCCTTTGGCCCCAGCATTTT
>TRBV4-1|TRBJ1-4|-|-
CASSQESVGATFF
TGCGCCAGCAGCCAAGAGAGTGTCGGAGCGACCTTTTTT
>TRBV19|TRBJ1-2|-|-
CASRPRADFYGYTF
TGTGCCAGTAGACCGCGGGCAGATTTCTATGGCTACACTTTC
>TRBV25-1|TRBJ1-5|-|-
CASSTGSNQPQHF
TGTGCCAGCAGTACTGGTAGCAATCAGCCCCAGCATTTT
>TRBV30|TRBJ2-3|-|once
CAWEGPRVSTDTQYF
TGTGCCTGGGAGGGCCCGCGGGTTAGCACAGATACGCAGTATTTT
>TRBV5-6|TRBJ2-1|-|once
CASSLGLSEQFF
TGTGCCAGCAGCTTGGGTCTTTCCGAGCAGTTCTTC
>TRBV4-1|TRBJ1-1|-|-
CASSVRVNTEAFF
TGCGCCAGCAGCGTCAGGGTGAACACTGAAGCTTTCTTT